This TCR beta chain was identified during a study of T cell repertoires in cytomegalovirus infection. Study findings and constraints: There were carriers of CMV plus the relevant HLA, and cumulative public TCR beta family frequency identified them.

MiXCR was run by TCRdb on the reads, yielding one entry per CDR3 protein. The table includes about 600,000 distinct CDR3 sequences, roughly 26% detected once. V lost 7 bases and J 3 bases, leaving 10 bases between the germline ends. The CDR3 runs to 13 residues. The germline V gene encodes CDR1 MGHDK and CDR2 SYGVNS. This clonotype was seen a few times. Its antigen remains unknown. The rearrangement joins TRBV25-1 to TRBJ2-1; D may match TRBD1 or TRBD2 (5 bases each). This TCR derives from a human donor in good health (CMV status not recorded). Some clones in this sample may be carry-over from other donors' samples. The specimen sequenced was CD8+ T cells from PBMCs. The CDR3 DNA sequence: TGTGCCAGCAAGGGGACGCACTACAATGAGCAGTTCTTC. Translated, it gives CASKGTHYNEQFF.